Shown below are 2 T cell receptor beta chains from a single sample sequenced in a study of T cell responses to AZD1222 COVID-19 vaccine. The assay was immunoSEQ multiplex PCR, and TCRdb's table has in-frame clones only and misses some. The data show around 65,000 clones, over 80% seen once. The source was peripheral blood, collected 28 days after the second AZD1222 dose. These TCRs come from an adult who received the AZD1222 COVID-19 vaccine.

The chain carries TRBV6-2 or TRBV6-3 and TRBJ1-2, with 9 bases fitting TRBD1. Per the germline V gene, CDR1 is MNHEY and CDR2 is SVGEGT. The V and J ends lost 6 bases and 5 bases, in that order; junction bases with no gene match: 7. This CDR3 has 14 amino acids. Here the CDR3 reads CASSRAGQGYGYTF. As DNA, the CDR3 is TGTGCCAGCAGCCGAGCGGGACAGGGATATGGCTACACCTTC.

The chain employs TRBV11-2 and TRBJ2-2, with D possibly matching TRBD1 (5 bases). Germline CDR1 reads SGHAT; CDR2 reads FQNNGV. V lost 5 bases and J 16 bases, leaving 20 bases between the germline ends. There are 13 residues in the CDR3. The CDR3 DNA follows: TGTGCCAGCAGCCGTGAAGGAGACAGAGGACGGTTTTTT. It encodes CASSREGDRGRFF. The variable domain in full, with the rest retrieved from reference TRBV11-2 and TRBJ2-2, is EAGVAQSPRYKIIEKRQSVAFWCNPISGHATLYWYQQILGQGPKLLIQFQNNGVVDDSQLPKDRFSAERLKGVDSTLKIQPAKLEDSAVYLCASSREGDRGRFFGEGSRLTVL.